A selection of T cell receptor beta chains follows, all from one sample in a study of cytomegalovirus exposure and HLA in healthy donors. TCRdb's table, derived via immunoSEQ multiplex PCR, lists solely in-frame clones and lacks some. Found here are some 46,000 clones, 80% to 95% of them singletons; the top ten hold over 5%. Material: PBMCs. The receptors here all came from a man younger than 35 in good health and CMV-seronegative. The CDR3 runs from the conserved cysteine through the conserved F or W. The order of the fields is V gene, D gene, clone size, J gene, CDR3 DNA, CDR3 protein. A D gene is named only where the DNA matches it firmly. The listing skips clone size in some rows; elsewhere it reads once, few, many or a size class.

>TRBV19|NA|NA|TRBJ2-1
TGTGCCAGTAGTATCCGGGATCTCAATGAGCAGTTCTTC
CASSIRDLNEQFF
>TRBV6-5|TRBD2|NA|TRBJ2-3
TGTGCCAGCAGTTCGACTAGCGGGGCTACGCAGTATTTT
CASSSTSGATQYF
>TRBV2|NA|NA|TRBJ1-2
TGTGCCAGCACCAAAGACACTCTCTATGGCTACACCTTC
CASTKDTLYGYTF
>TRBV7-9|TRBD1|once|TRBJ2-7
TGTGCCAGCAGCTCAGCTGGGGACAGGGGCTACGAGCAGTACTTC
CASSSAGDRGYEQYF
>TRBV11-1|NA|NA|TRBJ1-6
TGTGCCAGCAACTCCGGGCTCCAGGGTTCCCCCCTCCACTTT
CASNSGLQGSPLHF
>TRBV7-9|TRBD1|once|TRBJ2-3
TGTGCCAGCAGCTTATACAGGGGACGCACAGATACGCAGTATTTT
CASSLYRGRTDTQYF
>TRBV6-6|NA|NA|TRBJ2-7
TGTGCCAGCAGTTCCCCTTCGGGCTACGAGCAGTACTTC
CASSSPSGYEQYF
>TRBV7-9|TRBD1|NA|TRBJ2-7
TGTGCCAGCAGCTTAGAAGGGGGCGCGTACGAGCAGTACTTC
CASSLEGGAYEQYF
>TRBV5-1|NA|NA|TRBJ2-3
TGCGCCAGCAGCTCGTGGGGGACTAGCACAGATACGCAGTATTTT
CASSSWGTSTDTQYF
>TRBV29-1|TRBD1|NA|TRBJ1-1
TGCAGCGCCGTACAGGGGATCCCGGGAGCTTTCTTT
CSAVQGIPGAFF
>TRBV6-6|TRBD1|once|TRBJ1-1
TGTGCCAGCAGTTCGGGACAGGGGGCGGTAAACACTGAAGCTTTCTTT
CASSSGQGAVNTEAFF
>TRBV5-8|TRBD2|NA|TRBJ2-5
TGTGCCAGCAGCTTGGGACTAGCGGTTCAAGAGACCCAGTACTTC
CASSLGLAVQETQYF
>TRBV27|NA|NA|TRBJ2-7
TGTGCCAGCAGTCCCCTCCCGGGGATCTACGAGCAGTACTTC
CASSPLPGIYEQYF
>TRBV4-1|NA|NA|TRBJ2-2
TGCGCCAGCAGCCCCCCTCTAGAGCAAGTATACACCGGGGAGCTGTTTTTT
CASSPPLEQVYTGELFF
>TRBV6-6|TRBD1|NA|TRBJ1-4
TGTGCCAGCAGGGGCACAGGGGGCGGGGAAAAACTGTTTTTT
CASRGTGGGEKLFF